The 17 T cell receptor beta chains below all came from one sample that was sequenced in a study of glioma-infiltrating T cells. TCR alpha and beta CDR3 regions were amplified from RNA using iRepertoire nested multiplex PCR. MiXCR, run by TCRdb on the multiplex PCR reads, gives a single entry per CDR3 protein. This table holds 300,000 to 450,000 distinct CDR3 sequences, around 45% found once. The sequencing sample was made of glioma tissue, nonneoplastic brain tissue, or PBMCs (not recorded which). The source is a human donor with low-grade glioma or glioblastoma, undergoing nonglioma brain surgery, or in good health (not recorded which).

This rearrangement joins TRBV20-1 to TRBJ2-1, with 8 bases aligning to TRBD1. Germline CDR1 DFQATT, CDR2 SNEGSKA (reference sequence). V was pared by 3 bases and J by 5 bases, with 12 bases of the junction left unmatched. The CDR3 is 16 residues long. The CDR3 DNA follows: TGCAGTGCTAGTCCCTCCAGGGGGCTGGGGCACAATGAGCAGTTCTTC. It yields the protein CSASPSRGLGHNEQFF.

This clonotype turned up a few times. The chain uses TRBV7-2 and TRBJ2-3; perhaps TRBD2 as D (5 bases). Germline loops: CDR1 SGHTA, CDR2 FQGNSA. The V end lost 0 bases, the J end lost 5 bases, and 15 bases lay between the germline ends. The CDR3 is made up of 16 amino acids. As DNA, the CDR3 is TGTGCCAGCAGCTTAGCGGTTCTAGCCTCTGGAGATACGCAGTATTTT. It specifies CASSLAVLASGDTQYF.

This clonotype turned up a few times. The chain employs TRBV2 and TRBJ1-1; 10 bases map to TRBD1. Unmatched junction bases numbered 6, after V lost 7 bases and J lost 4 bases. Germline lookup yields CDR1 SNHLY and CDR2 FYNNEI. The length of the CDR3 is 14 residues. CDR3 coding DNA: TGTGCCAGCAAACCGGGACAGGGGACCACTGAAGCTTTCTTT. This codes for CASKPGQGTTEAFF.

As concerns this clonotype: This may stem from a read error, because a much larger clone lies one nucleotide away. The chain carries TRBV27 and TRBJ2-2; 10 bases are shared with TRBD2. Germline V lookup: CDR1 MNHEY, CDR2 SMNVEV (reference sequence). The CDR3 runs to 16 residues. CDR3 sequence reads: CSSSPYLAGETGELFF. In DNA form, the CDR3 reads TGTTCCAGCAGTCCCTATCTAGCGGGAGAGACCGGGGAGCTGTTTTTT.

This clonotype has a count of ten or more. This chain uses TRBV6-1 with TRBJ1-5; D is uncertain. From germline, CDR1 is MNHNS and CDR2 SASEGT. The CDR3 has 16 residues. Between the trimmed V and J ends, which lost 5 bases and 0 bases, there was a span of 14 bases. The CDR3 nucleotides are TGTGCCAGCAGTCCCCGCGGATATGATAGCAATCAGCCCCAGCATTTT. Translating it yields CASSPRGYDSNQPQHF.

About this clonotype: The germline gene is not matched at one end of the junction; a read error may be the cause. The genes are TRBV4-3 and TRBJ2-1; 12 bases line up with TRBD2. The germline V gene encodes CDR1 LGHNA and CDR2 YSLEER. CDR3 length: 17 amino acids. DNA of the CDR3: TGCGCCATCAGCCAAGAGCTGACTAGCGGGGGATCGAATGAGCAGTTCTTC. Its translation is CAISQELTSGGSNEQFF.

Note on this clonotype: A much larger clonotype is one base distant, so this may be a read error. The CDR3 carries no conserved terminal phenylalanine or tryptophan, so it likely arises from a read error. The chain combines TRBV7-2 with TRBJ1-1; the D is unclear. Per the germline V gene, CDR1 is SGHTA and CDR2 is FQGNSA. The CDR3 runs to 15 residues. Trimming took off 6 bases at V and 2 bases at J, with 16 bases between the two ends. The CDR3 spells CASSPSRWHNTEAFS. CDR3 sequence (DNA): TGTGCCAGCAGTCCAAGCAGGTGGCATAACACTGAAGCTTTCTCT.

In regard to this clonotype: This may come from a read error, since a much larger clone is one base off. V gene TRBV20-1 combines with J gene TRBJ2-7; D gene ambiguous. Trimming took 4 bases from V and 0 from J, leaving 19 bases between them. The germline gives CDR1 DFQATT, CDR2 SNEGSKA (reference sequence). The CDR3 spans 16 residues. The CDR3 reads CSATPLDHQTSYEQYF. The CDR3, as DNA: TGCAGTGCTACTCCGTTGGACCACCAAACCTCCTACGAGCAGTACTTC.

The chain couples TRBV4-3 to TRBJ2-5; tentatively, D is TRBD1 or TRBD2 (5 bases each). This CDR3 is 14 amino acids long. The V gene lost 0 bases and the J gene lost 5 bases, with 10 bases spanning the gap. CDR1 and CDR2 (germline): LGHNA, YSLEER. CDR3 nucleotide sequence: TGCGCCAGCAGCCAAGATTTGTGGGGGGAGACCCAGTACTTC. Amino acid sequence: CASSQDLWGETQYF.

This clonotype was recorded many times. The V gene is TRBV6-4, the J gene TRBJ2-1; TRBD2 matches 12 bases. CDR1 and CDR2 from the germline V gene are MRHNA and SNTAGT. The CDR3 covers 15 residues. With V trimmed by 6 bases and J by 2 bases, 2 bases remained unmatched. Here the CDR3 reads CASSRTSGTYNEQFF. CDR3 bases: TGTGCCAGCAGCCGGACTAGCGGGACCTACAATGAGCAGTTCTTC.

Worth noting for this clonotype: The junction and the germline gene differ at one end; a read error may be behind it. The chain employs TRBV4-1 and TRBJ2-3; 10 nucleotides align to TRBD1. CDR1 is MGHRA, CDR2 YSYEKL, per germline. The CDR3 totals 16 residues. The CDR3 DNA sequence: TGCGCCAGCACCCAAGATTTGGTGGGACAGGGGTTTTCGCAGTATTTT. This translates into CASTQDLVGQGFSQYF.

The gene calls are TRBV7-2 and TRBJ1-2; D may be TRBD1 (5 bases). The germline CDR1 and CDR2 sequences are SGHTA and FQGNSA. V lost 5 bases, J lost 4 bases, and 14 bases lay in between. This CDR3 has 14 amino acids. CDR3 coding DNA: TGTGCCAGCAGCGAACCCGGGGGTGTCTATGGCTACACCTTC. Translated, it gives CASSEPGGVYGYTF.

This clonotype was seen ten or more times. The CDR3 sequence: CASSLGGGNTIYF. DNA of the CDR3: TGTGCCAGCAGTTTAGGGGGCGGAAACACCATATATTTT. This chain links TRBV27 with TRBJ1-3, with D perhaps TRBD1 (6 bases). The germline V and J ends were trimmed by 2 bases and 4 bases, with 6 bases remaining between them. The CDR3 consists of 13 residues. Germline CDR1 reads MNHEY; CDR2 reads SMNVEV (reference sequence).

This clonotype was seen ten or more times. The chain recombines TRBV20-1 with TRBJ1-6; 7 nucleotides match TRBD1. The CDR3 is 13 amino acids. Germline V CDR1 and CDR2: DFQATT, SNEGSKA (reference sequence). The ends lost 5 bases at V and 8 bases at J; junction bases unmatched: 6. DNA of the CDR3: TGCAGTGCTCGACAGGGAGTAGATTCACCCCTCCACTTT. Protein sequence: CSARQGVDSPLHF.

This clonotype was observed a few times. The chain has TRBV6-1 and TRBJ2-5; no clear D gene. CDR1 is MNHNS and CDR2 is SASEGT in the germline V gene. CDR3 length: 14 residues. The V and J ends lost 7 bases and 0 bases respectively, with 12 bases between them. The CDR3 DNA follows: TGTGCCAGCACCCCCCGACGATACCAAGAGACCCAGTACTTC. Its protein product is CASTPRRYQETQYF.

The chain uses TRBV7-2 and TRBJ2-1; a possible D gene is TRBD2 (6 bases). CDR1 is SGHTA, CDR2 FQGNSA, per germline. V lost 5 bases, J lost 2 bases, and 13 bases lay in between. The CDR3 spans 15 residues. The CDR3 DNA sequence: TGTGCCAGCAGCCGCCAGACGGGGGCCTACAATGAGCAGTTCTTC. Translated, it gives CASSRQTGAYNEQFF.

A single count supports this clonotype. The gene calls are TRBV7-2 and TRBJ2-7, with D unresolved. Per the germline V gene, CDR1 is SGHTA and CDR2 is FQGNSA. Trimming took off 4 bases at V and 5 bases at J, with 12 bases between the two ends. The CDR3 runs to 13 residues. The CDR3 loop is CASSSMTLNEQYF. In nucleotides, the CDR3 is TGTGCCAGCAGCTCCATGACACTCAACGAGCAGTACTTC.